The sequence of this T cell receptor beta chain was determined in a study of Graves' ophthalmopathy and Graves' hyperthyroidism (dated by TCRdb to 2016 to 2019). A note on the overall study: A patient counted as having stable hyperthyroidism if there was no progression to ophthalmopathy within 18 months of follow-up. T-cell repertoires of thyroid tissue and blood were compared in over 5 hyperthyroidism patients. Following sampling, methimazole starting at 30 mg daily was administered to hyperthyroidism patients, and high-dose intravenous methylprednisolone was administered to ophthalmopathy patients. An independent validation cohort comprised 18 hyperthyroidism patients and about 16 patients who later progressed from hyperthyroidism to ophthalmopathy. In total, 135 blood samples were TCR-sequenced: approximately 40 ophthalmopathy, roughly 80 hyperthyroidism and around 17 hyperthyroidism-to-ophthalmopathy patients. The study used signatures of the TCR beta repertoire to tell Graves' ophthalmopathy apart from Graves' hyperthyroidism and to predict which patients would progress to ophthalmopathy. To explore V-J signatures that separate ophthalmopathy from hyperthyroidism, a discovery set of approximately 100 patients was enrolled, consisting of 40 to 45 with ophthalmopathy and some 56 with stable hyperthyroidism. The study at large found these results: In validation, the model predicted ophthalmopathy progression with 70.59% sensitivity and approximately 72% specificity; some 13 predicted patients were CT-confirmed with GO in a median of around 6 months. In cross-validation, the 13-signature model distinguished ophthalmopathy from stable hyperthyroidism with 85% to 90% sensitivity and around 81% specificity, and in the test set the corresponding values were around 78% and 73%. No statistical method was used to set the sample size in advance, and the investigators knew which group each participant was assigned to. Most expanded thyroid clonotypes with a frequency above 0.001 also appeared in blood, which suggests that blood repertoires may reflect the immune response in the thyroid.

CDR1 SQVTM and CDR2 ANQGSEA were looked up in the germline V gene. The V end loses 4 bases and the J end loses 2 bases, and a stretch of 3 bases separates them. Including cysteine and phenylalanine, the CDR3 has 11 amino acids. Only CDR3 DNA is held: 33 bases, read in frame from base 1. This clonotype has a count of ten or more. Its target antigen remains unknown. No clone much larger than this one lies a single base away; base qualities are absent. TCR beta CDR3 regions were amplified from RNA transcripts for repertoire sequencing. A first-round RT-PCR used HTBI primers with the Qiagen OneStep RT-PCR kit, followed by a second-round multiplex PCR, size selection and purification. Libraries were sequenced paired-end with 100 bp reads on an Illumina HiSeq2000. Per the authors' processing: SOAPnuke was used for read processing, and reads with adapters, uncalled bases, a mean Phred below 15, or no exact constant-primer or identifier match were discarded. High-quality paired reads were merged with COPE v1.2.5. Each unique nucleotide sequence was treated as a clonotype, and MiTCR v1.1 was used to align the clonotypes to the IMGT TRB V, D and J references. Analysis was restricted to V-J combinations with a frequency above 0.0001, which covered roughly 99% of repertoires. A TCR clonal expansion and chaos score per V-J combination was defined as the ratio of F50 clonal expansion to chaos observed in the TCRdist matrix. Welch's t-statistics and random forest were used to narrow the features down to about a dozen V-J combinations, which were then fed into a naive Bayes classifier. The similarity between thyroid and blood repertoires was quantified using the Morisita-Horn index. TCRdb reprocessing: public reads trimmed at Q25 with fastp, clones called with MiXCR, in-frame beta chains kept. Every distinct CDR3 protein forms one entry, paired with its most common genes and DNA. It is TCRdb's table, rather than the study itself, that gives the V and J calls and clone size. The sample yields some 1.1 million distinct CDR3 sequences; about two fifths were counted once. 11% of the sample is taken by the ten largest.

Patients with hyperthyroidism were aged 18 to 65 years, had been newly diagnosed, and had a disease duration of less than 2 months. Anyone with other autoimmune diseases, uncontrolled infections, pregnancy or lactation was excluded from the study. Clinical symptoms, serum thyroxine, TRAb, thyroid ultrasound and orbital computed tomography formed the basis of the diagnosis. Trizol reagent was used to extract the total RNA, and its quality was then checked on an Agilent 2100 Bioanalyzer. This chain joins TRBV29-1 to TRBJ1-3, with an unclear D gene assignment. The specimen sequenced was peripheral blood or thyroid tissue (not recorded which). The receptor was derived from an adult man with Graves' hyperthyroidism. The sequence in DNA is TGCAGCGTTGTGACTGGAAACACCATATATTTT. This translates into CSVVTGNTIYF.